This TCR beta chain came from a study of T-cell reconstitution after alpha-beta-depleted transplantation in children. Study findings and constraints: The origin of high day-60 TCRbeta diversity in some patients lay in surviving recipient T cells and thymic progenitors.

About this clonotype: The antigen remains unidentified.

The V gene end was trimmed by 6 bases and the J gene end by 3 bases; junction bases not matched to a gene: 8. This CDR3 spans 15 amino acids. For TCRbeta, the library was prepared with unique molecular identifiers. TCRdb itself ran the PCR reads through MiXCR, one entry per CDR3 protein. The sample has hundreds of thousands of distinct CDR3 sequences, around 9.2% seen once. The receptor's source is a male patient between 2 and 9 years old who had a stem cell transplant for acute myeloid leukemia, so the T cells may come from the graft donor. This rearrangement joins TRBV12-3 or TRBV12-4 to TRBJ2-3, with 8 bases that match TRBD1. The sequencing here drew on PBMCs, mostly from graft donor cells, taken 360 days after TCRalphabeta/CD19-depleted stem cell transplant. The CDR3 reads CASRLSGGRTDTQYF. The CDR3, as DNA: TGTGCCAGCAGGCTTTCAGGGGGCAGGACAGATACGCAGTATTTT.